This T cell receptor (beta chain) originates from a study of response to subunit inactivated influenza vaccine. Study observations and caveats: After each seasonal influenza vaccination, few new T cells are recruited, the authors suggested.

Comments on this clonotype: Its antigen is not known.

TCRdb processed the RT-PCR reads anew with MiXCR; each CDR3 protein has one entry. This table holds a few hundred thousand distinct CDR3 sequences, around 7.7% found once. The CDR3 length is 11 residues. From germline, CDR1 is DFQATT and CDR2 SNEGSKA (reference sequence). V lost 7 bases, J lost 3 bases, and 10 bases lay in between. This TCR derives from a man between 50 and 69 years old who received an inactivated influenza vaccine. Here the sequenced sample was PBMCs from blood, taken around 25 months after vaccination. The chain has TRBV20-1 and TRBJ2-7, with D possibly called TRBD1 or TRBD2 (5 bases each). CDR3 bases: TGCAGTGTCCCGAGGGGCTACGAGCAGTACTTC. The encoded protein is CSVPRGYEQYF.